The sample holds a few counts of the clone carrying this T cell receptor beta chain. The record originates from a study of shared clonotypes between healthy human individuals. How the authors handled the data: In the immunoSEQ data, sequences were junction-only and lacked quality scores, so filtering differed. The table came from immunoSEQ multiplex PCR; TCRdb's copy has only in-frame clones and leaves some out. D and trimming come from the DNA, and the V and J calls and clone size come from that table. The table lists 85,000 to 100,000 clones, 60% to 70% of them singletons. The study drew its donors from healthy HIV-negative adults without recent acute infections or vaccinations. Donors comprised only Caucasian adults living in Nashville, Tennessee. CDR3 length: 12 residues. Germline V gives CDR1 MNHNS, CDR2 SASEGT. Trimming stripped 6 bases from V and 7 bases from J, with 10 bases between.

The receptor comes from a man aged 25-40 years in good health. The chain has TRBV6-1 and TRBJ2-1; no firm D call. Material for sequencing was memory CD8+ T cells sorted from blood. Subset defined: CD45RO+ cells pooled with CCR7-negative TemRA cells. The CDR3 is CASRGSGNEQFF. The CDR3 coding sequence is TGTGCCAGCAGGGGTAGTGGGAATGAGCAGTTCTTC.